The clone carrying this T cell receptor (beta chain) appeared a single time. Per the authors' pipeline: Reference gene primer amplification in the assay estimated nucleated cell counts. The assay was immunoSEQ multiplex PCR, and TCRdb's table has in-frame clones only and misses some. That table is the source of V, J and clone size, and D and trimming were worked out from the DNA. The sample lists roughly 500,000 clones, 80% to 90% occurring once. Patients at the Seattle site were enrolled during active infection and followed longitudinally. The data are from a study of blood T cell repertoires in COVID-19. Study-level background: The study drew acute and convalescent COVID-19 samples from the United States, Italy and Spain. PBMCs, B-cell-depleted T cells, or T cells provided the cDNA or gDNA that made up the material.

V lost 2 bases and J 0 bases, leaving 7 bases between the germline ends. CDR3 length equals 14 residues. In germline, CDR1 is MNHEY, CDR2 SVGAGI. The clonotype was recovered from a man between 18 and 29 years old with COVID-19, enrolled during active disease. The J gene is TRBJ1-1, the V gene TRBV6-5, with D maybe TRBD1 (6 bases). The sequenced sample was peripheral blood. The CDR3 DNA reads as TGTGCCAGCAGTTACGGACAGATGAACACTGAAGCTTTCTTT. This codes for CASSYGQMNTEAFF.